What follows describes a single T cell receptor (beta chain). Antigen: not known. This sample was included in a study of T cells after yellow fever vaccination. Overall study results and limits: At 95% to 97% for CD4 and approximately 89% for CD8, most primary-vaccination clones showed up again after the booster.

V trimming: 5 bases; J trimming: 2 bases; junction bases outside the gene matches: 7. This CDR3 region has 18 residues. Germline V lookup: CDR1 SGHTA, CDR2 FQGTGA. TCRdb analysed the 5' RACE reads with MiXCR anew, one entry per CDR3 protein. The table shows some 290,000 distinct CDR3 sequences, with around 10% occurring only once. The input for sequencing was CD4+ T cells sorted from PBMCs, taken 45 days after the yellow fever booster vaccination. The genes are TRBV7-3 and TRBJ2-1; 15 bases agree with TRBD2. The receptor was isolated from a man aged 18 to 30 who received the YFV17D yellow fever vaccine. This CDR3 reads CASSLGLAGGPTYNEQFF. CDR3 DNA: TGTGCCAGCAGCCTGGGACTAGCGGGGGGACCAACCTACAATGAGCAGTTCTTC.